Following are 32 T cell receptor beta chains from one sample sequenced in a study of T cells in women clearing cervical HPV infection. Assay used: immunoSEQ multiplex PCR; TCRdb lists only in-frame clones, some missing. The sample has about 19,000 clones. The sequencing input was blood buffy coat. The receptors were gathered from a woman aged 18-69 years with a cervical HPV16 infection that either progressed to CIN3+ or cleared (not recorded which).

Comments on this clone: Sequencing ends 3 residues short of the CDR3 end; the germline J gene provides the rest. V gene TRBV11-2 combines with J gene TRBJ2-5; D might be TRBD1 or TRBD2, each matching 5 bases. The V gene lost 3 bases and the J gene lost 6 bases, with 14 bases spanning the gap. Germline V gene sequence: CDR1 SGHAT, CDR2 FQNNGV. The CDR3 length is 14 residues. The CDR3 DNA, read in part, is TGTGCCAGCAGCTTGGAGGCGAGGGGAAAGACC. It specifies CASSLEARGKT. The complete CDR3 protein is CASSLEARGKTQYF.

Concerning this clone: The read terminates 3 residues before the CDR3 end, so the remaining end is supplied by the germline J gene. The J gene is TRBJ1-6, the V gene TRBV30; D remains unclear. Trimming took off 3 bases at V and 8 bases at J, with 5 bases between the two ends. This CDR3 spans 11 amino acids. The germline CDR1 and CDR2 sequences are GTSNPN and SVGIG (reference sequence). CDR3 DNA (partial): TGTGCCTGGAGGCGGGATTCACCC. Its translation: CAWRRDSP. The whole CDR3 region reads CAWRRDSPLHF. The full variable domain, with the rest looked up from reference TRBV30 and TRBJ1-6, is SQTIHQWPATLVQPVGSPLSLECTVEGTSNPNLYWYRQAAGRGLQLLFYSVGIGQISSEVPQNLSASRPQDRQFILSSKKLLLSDSGFYLCAWRRDSPLHFGNGTRLTVT.

Turning to this clone: The read stops 3 residues short of the end of the CDR3; the missing end is completed from the germline J gene. V usage is TRBV2 and J usage is TRBJ2-1, with 13 bases fitting TRBD2. Germline CDR1 reads SNHLY; CDR2 reads FYNNEI. This CDR3 contains 16 residues. Trimming removed 5 bases from V and 8 bases from J; junction bases left unmatched: 9. The part of the CDR3 DNA that was read is TGTGCCAGCAGTACGAAAACTAGCGGGGGGGCCCATGAG. Translating it yields CASSTKTSGGAHE. The whole CDR3 protein is CASSTKTSGGAHEQFF.

A remark on this clone: The observed sequence ends 3 residues before the CDR3 terminus, with the missing tail filled in from the germline J gene. The rearrangement uses TRBV30 and TRBJ2-1; 14 bases match TRBD2. V dropped 2 bases and J dropped 8; count of bases not matched to a gene: 2. CDR1 GTSNPN and CDR2 SVGIG come from the germline V gene (reference sequence). The length of the CDR3 is 14 residues. CDR3 DNA, as far as it was read: TGTGCCTGGAGTTGGACTAGCGGGGGGTATGAG. It encodes CAWSWTSGGYE. The whole CDR3 is CAWSWTSGGYEQFF.

On this clone: With the read ending 3 residues before the CDR3 end, the germline J gene is used to fill in that end. The chain combines TRBV28 with TRBJ1-5; D perhaps matches TRBD1 (6 bases). V was trimmed by 2 bases and J by 3 bases, leaving 11 bases between them. CDR1 MDHEN and CDR2 SYDVKM come from the germline V gene. The CDR3 spans 15 residues. CDR3: CASSLATGINQPQHF. The part of the CDR3 DNA that was read is TGTGCCAGCAGTTTAGCAACAGGGATCAATCAGCCC.

About this clone: The read ends 3 residues early relative to the CDR3; the germline J gene fills the gap. The J gene is TRBJ2-5, the V gene TRBV20-1; TRBD2 matches at 8 bases. Germline-derived CDR1 and CDR2 are DFQATT and SNEGSKA (reference sequence). CDR3 length: 14 residues. Trimming took 6 bases from V and 5 from J; bases not matched to a gene: 11. The CDR3 here is CSATRYGGEETQYF. The sequenced CDR3 bases are TGCAGTGCGACTCGCTACGGGGGGGAGGAGACC.

In the case of this clone: The read halts 3 residues ahead of the CDR3 end, with the missing end drawn from the germline J gene. The chain has TRBV12-5 and TRBJ2-1; 9 bases are shared with TRBD1. CDR1 is LGHNT, CDR2 FRNRAP, per germline. The CDR3 has 16 amino acids. With 1 base clipped from V and 5 bases from J, the junction kept 6 bases outside the gene matches. CDR3 bases read: TGTGCTAGTGGTTTGGCTACCGGGACAGGGAACAATGAG. This codes for CASGLATGTGNNE. In full, the CDR3 is CASGLATGTGNNEQFF.

To note about this clone: The CDR3 end is not reached by the read, which stops 3 residues before it; the germline J gene fills it in. The chain joins TRBV7-8 to TRBJ2-3, with TRBD2 identical over 7 bases. V lost 5 bases to trimming and J lost 4 bases; unmatched junction nucleotides: 3. This CDR3 region has 13 residues. CDR1 SGHVS and CDR2 FQNEAQ come from the germline V gene. The CDR3 reads CASSPAGADTQYF. The DNA read from the CDR3 is TGTGCCAGCAGCCCCGCGGGGGCAGATACG. Together with reference TRBV7-8 and TRBJ2-3, the CDR3 gives the full variable domain: GAGVSQSPRYKVAKRGQDVALRCDPISGHVSLFWYQQALGQGPEFLTYFQNEAQLDKSGLPSDRFFAERPEGSVSTLKIQRTQQEDSAVYLCASSPAGADTQYFGPGTRLTVL.

Concerning this clone: The read ends 3 residues shy of where the CDR3 ends; the end is completed using the germline J gene. The chain recombines TRBV7-9 with TRBJ1-2; D is undetermined. The germline V gene has CDR1 SEHNR and CDR2 FQNEAQ (reference sequence). The CDR3 totals 14 residues. Trimming shortened V by 1 base and J by 4 bases, and 10 bases separated the two germline ends. The CDR3 loop is CASSLVSGPYGYTF. CDR3 DNA (partial): TGTGCCAGCAGCTTAGTGAGCGGACCCTATGGC. Full variable domain (missing parts from reference TRBV7-9 and TRBJ1-2): DTGVSQNPRHKITKRGQNVTFRCDPISEHNRLYWYRQTLGQGPEFLTYFQNEAQLEKSRLLSDRFSAERPKGSFSTLEIQRTEQGDSAMYLCASSLVSGPYGYTFGSGTRLTVV.

Details on this clone: The CDR3 extends 3 residues past the end of the read, so its final part is completed from the germline J gene. V gene TRBV14 combines with J gene TRBJ2-5; the match to TRBD1 covers 9 bases. The CDR3 has 15 residues. V was clipped by 3 bases and J by 4 bases; unmatched bases: 6. Germline V gives CDR1 SGHDN, CDR2 FVKESK. The CDR3 protein is CASSQVQGARETQYF. The sequenced CDR3 bases are TGTGCCAGCAGCCAGGTACAGGGGGCACGAGAGACC.

Remarks on this clone: The DNA ends 3 residues before the CDR3 does, and the rest of the CDR3 is filled in from the germline J gene. The genes are TRBV11-2 and TRBJ2-4, with D possibly called TRBD1 or TRBD2 (5 bases each). Germline V gives CDR1 SGHAT, CDR2 FQNNGV. This CDR3 is built from 14 residues. The sequenced part of the CDR3 DNA is TGTGCCAGCAGCTTAGACTGGTCCCCGAGGGGT. Protein: CASSLDWSPRG. The CDR3, in full, reads CASSLDWSPRGQYF.

Points on this clone: The read ends 3 residues shy of where the CDR3 ends; the end is completed using the germline J gene. This chain uses TRBV12-3 or TRBV12-4 with TRBJ1-1; maybe TRBD1 (6 bases). This CDR3 is built from 14 residues. Trimming shortened V by 6 bases and J by 4 bases, and 15 bases separated the two germline ends. Partial CDR3 DNA: TGTGCCAGCAGCCCGACAGGAGTTGGCACTGAA. Its translation is CASSPTGVGTE. The whole CDR3 is CASSPTGVGTEAFF.

A note on this clone: The CDR3 goes on 3 residues after the read ends, and that part is filled in from the germline J gene. The chain carries TRBV7-9 and TRBJ2-5, with D perhaps TRBD2 (5 bases). V was trimmed by 1 base and J by 5 bases, leaving 14 bases between them. The CDR3 sequence is 15 residues long. Germline V gene sequence: CDR1 SEHNR, CDR2 FQNEAQ (reference sequence). CDR3 residues: CASSLDPGVSETQYF. CDR3 DNA, as far as it was read: TGTGCCAGCAGCTTAGATCCCGGGGTTAGTGAGACC.

With regard to this clone: The sequence runs out 3 residues before the end of the CDR3; the remainder is reconstructed from the germline J gene. J is TRBJ2-7 and V is TRBV2, with D perhaps assigned TRBD1 or TRBD2 (5 bases each). V was shortened by 8 bases and J by 0 bases, with 11 bases between the two germline ends. The CDR3 covers 13 residues. Germline V gene sequence: CDR1 SNHLY, CDR2 FYNNEI. CDR3 bases read: TGTGCCAGCGCCCCAGGGAGCTCCTACGAG. This encodes CASAPGSSYE. The complete CDR3 protein is CASAPGSSYEQYF.

Regarding this clone: The sequence runs out 3 residues before the end of the CDR3; the remainder is reconstructed from the germline J gene. The V gene is TRBV18, the J gene TRBJ1-1, with D possibly matching TRBD1 (6 bases). Per germline, CDR1 KGHSH and CDR2 LQKENI. The CDR3 totals 16 residues. Between the trimmed V and J ends, which lost 3 bases and 0 bases, there was a span of 14 bases. The part of the CDR3 DNA that was read is TGTGCCAGCTCACCCCAGGGGCCCTCTGTGAACACTGAA. As protein: CASSPQGPSVNTE. The CDR3, in full, reads CASSPQGPSVNTEAFF.

A remark on this clone: The CDR3 is cut off 3 residues early in the read; its end comes from the germline J gene. The chain employs TRBV2 and TRBJ1-4, with D uncertain. Germline lookup yields CDR1 SNHLY and CDR2 FYNNEI. The CDR3 length is 15 residues. The CDR3 reads CASSVSYSANSPLFF. The CDR3 DNA, read in part, is TGTGCCAGCAGTGTGTCGTATTCTGCTAATTCACCA.

Note on this clone: Compared with germline, one end of the junction differs, possibly owing to a read error. The read ends 3 residues shy of where the CDR3 ends; the end is completed using the germline J gene. At the DNA level, this CDR3 is encoded by other sequences in the same sample as well. The chain is built from TRBV20-1 and TRBJ1-5; tentatively, D is TRBD1 (5 bases). Germline-derived CDR1 and CDR2 are DFQATT and SNEGSKA (reference sequence). The CDR3 length is 14 residues. CDR3 DNA (partial): TGCAGTGCCAGAGACCCAGGGTCGGGTCAGCCC. This gives the protein CSARDPGSGQP. The whole CDR3 region reads CSARDPGSGQPQHF.

Worth noting for this clone: The CDR3 goes on 3 residues after the read ends, and that part is filled in from the germline J gene. The chain employs TRBV18 and TRBJ1-5; D may be TRBD1 (6 bases). Trimming removed 3 bases at V and 5 bases at J, with 17 bases between. Germline V gene data show CDR1 as KGHSH and CDR2 as LQKENI. This CDR3 contains 16 residues. The CDR3 sequence is CASSPLAGTPHQPQHF. Incomplete CDR3 DNA: TGTGCCAGCTCACCCCTTGCCGGGACACCTCATCAGCCC. Variable domain in full (rest from reference TRBV18 and TRBJ1-5): NAGVMQNPRHLVRRRGQEARLRCSPMKGHSHVYWYRQLPEEGLKFMVYLQKENIIDESGMPKERFSAEFPKEGPSILRIQQVVRGDSAAYFCASSPLAGTPHQPQHFGDGTRLSIL.

Turning to this clone: With the read ending 3 residues before the CDR3 end, the germline J gene is used to fill in that end. The chain combines TRBV19 with TRBJ1-4; no reliable D call. The germline CDR1 and CDR2 sequences are LNHDA and SQIVND (reference sequence). Deletions cut 6 bases from V and 7 bases from J, with 15 bases between. CDR3 size: 14 residues. CDR3 DNA (partial): TGTGCCAGTAGCGACGCGGGTGGAGGTGAAAAA. Amino acid sequence: CASSDAGGGEK. The full CDR3 protein is CASSDAGGGEKLFF.

To note about this clone: The missing CDR3 end, 3 residues past where the read stops, is filled in from the germline J gene. The V and J genes are TRBV7-3 and TRBJ2-2, with D perhaps TRBD1 (6 bases). The CDR3 spans 16 residues. Trimming removed 4 bases from V and 5 bases from J, with 17 bases in between. CDR1 is SGHTA, CDR2 FQGTGA, per germline. CDR3 bases read: TGTGCCAGCAGCTCCACTTACAGGGAAGAGACCGGGGAG. The encoded protein is CASSSTYREETGE. The CDR3 reads in full as CASSSTYREETGELFF.

Comment on this clone: The CDR3 extends 3 residues past the end of the read, so its final part is completed from the germline J gene. The chain combines TRBV19 with TRBJ1-4; TRBD1 might be the D (5 bases). The CDR3 runs to 17 residues. Germline CDR1 is LNHDA and CDR2 is SQIVND (reference sequence). This chain's CDR3 is CASSIVLTGLSNSPLFF. The sequenced CDR3 bases are TGTGCCAGTAGTATAGTCCTAACAGGCTTATCTAATTCACCA. The full variable domain, with the rest looked up from reference TRBV19 and TRBJ1-4, is DGGITQSPKYLFRKEGQNVTLSCEQNLNHDAMYWYRQDPGQGLRLIYYSQIVNDFQKGDIAEGYSVSREKKESFPLTVTSAQKNPTAFYLCASSIVLTGLSNSPLFFGSGTQLSVL.

The CDR3 region is CATSYGRETQYF. The CDR3 bases that were read are TGTGCCACCTCCTATGGGCGAGAGACC. The chain joins TRBV7-9 to TRBJ2-5, with unresolved D. The read halts 3 residues ahead of the CDR3 end, with the missing end drawn from the germline J gene. Trimming removed 10 bases from V and 4 bases from J, with 13 bases in between. Per the germline V gene, CDR1 is SEHNR and CDR2 is FQNEAQ (reference sequence). This CDR3 contains 12 residues.

Points on this clone: The read ends 3 residues early relative to the CDR3; the germline J gene fills the gap. The chain couples TRBV28 to TRBJ2-3; D may be TRBD2 (7 bases). From germline, CDR1 is MDHEN and CDR2 SYDVKM. The CDR3 has 13 residues. The DNA read from the CDR3 is TGTGCCAGCTACCCCGGGGGGCGAGAGACG. Translating it yields CASYPGGRET. The entire CDR3 protein reads CASYPGGRETQYF.

About this clone: The read is 3 residues too short to cover the CDR3 end, so that end is filled in from the germline J gene. The chain links TRBV28 to TRBJ2-5; D might be TRBD1 (5 bases). Trimming left V 6 bases short and J 4 bases short, with 21 bases between. The CDR3 is 16 amino acids. The germline gives CDR1 MDHEN, CDR2 SYDVKM. The CDR3 reads CASRLRHRIIGETQYF. The DNA read from the CDR3 is TGTGCCAGCAGATTGAGGCACAGGATTATTGGAGAGACC.

On this clone itself: Read data end 3 residues before the CDR3 end; the end is taken from the germline J gene. V is TRBV20-1 and J is TRBJ1-5, with TRBD1 as a possible D gene (5 bases). Germline V gene lookup returns CDR1 DFQATT and CDR2 SNEGSKA (reference sequence). V was shortened by 7 bases and J by 6 bases, with 10 bases between the two germline ends. This CDR3 has 11 residues. The DNA read from the CDR3 is TGCAGTGTTATCGACAGTCAGCCC. Its translation: CSVIDSQP. The full-length CDR3 reads as CSVIDSQPQHF.

Remarks on this clone: Read coverage stops 3 residues before the CDR3 terminus; the germline J gene supplies the remainder. The chain carries TRBV20-1 and TRBJ1-1, with D possibly being TRBD1 (6 bases). The CDR3 runs 13 residues. Germline CDR1 DFQATT, CDR2 SNEGSKA (reference sequence). V was shortened by 3 bases and J by 2 bases, with 10 bases between the two germline ends. The CDR3: CSASDRRNTEAFF. The covered CDR3 bases are TGCAGTGCTAGCGACAGGAGAAACACTGAA.

In regard to this clone: The read terminates 3 residues ahead of where the CDR3 ends, so the germline J gene completes it. This chain uses TRBV19 with TRBJ2-4; 7 bases map to TRBD1. CDR3 length: 13 amino acids. CDR1 and CDR2 from the germline V gene are LNHDA and SQIVND (reference sequence). The sequenced part of the CDR3 DNA is TGTGCCAGTAGTACCCGGGACAGCTATGGT. This encodes CASSTRDSYG. The whole CDR3 is CASSTRDSYGQYF. Full variable domain (rest looked up from reference TRBV19 and TRBJ2-4): DGGITQSPKYLFRKEGQNVTLSCEQNLNHDAMYWYRQDPGQGLRLIYYSQIVNDFQKGDIAEGYSVSREKKESFPLTVTSAQKNPTAFYLCASSTRDSYGQYFGAGTRLSVL.

Worth noting for this clone: Read data end 3 residues before the CDR3 end; the end is taken from the germline J gene. The chain joins TRBV2 to TRBJ1-5; D ambiguous. Germline CDR1 is SNHLY and CDR2 is FYNNEI. This CDR3 is built from 14 residues. V dropped 2 bases and J dropped 1 base, with 6 bases sitting between them. CDR3 protein: CASSERVSNQPQHF. The sequenced CDR3 bases are TGTGCCAGCAGTGAACGGGTGAGCAATCAGCCC.

CDR3 bases read: TGTGCCAGCAGTACCTGGGACACCTTTCTCCGCAATCAGCCC. It translates to CASSTWDTFLRNQP. Given in full, the CDR3 is CASSTWDTFLRNQPQHF. The chain employs TRBV6-2 or TRBV6-3 and TRBJ1-5; the D gene is possibly TRBD1 (6 bases). Coverage ceases 3 residues before the CDR3 finishes, and the germline J gene fills in the end. Deletions cut 5 bases from V and 2 bases from J, with 19 bases between. This CDR3 is 17 amino acids long. From germline, CDR1 is MNHEY and CDR2 SVGEGT.

On this clone: The missing CDR3 end, 3 residues past where the read stops, is filled in from the germline J gene. The chain is built from TRBV7-8 and TRBJ2-1, with a tentative D call TRBD2 (6 bases). The germline CDR1 and CDR2 sequences are SGHVS and FQNEAQ. This CDR3 contains 14 residues. Trimming took off 7 bases at V and 7 bases at J, with 17 bases between the two ends. The chain's CDR3 is CASTLLEGSNEQFF. The DNA read from the CDR3 is TGTGCCAGCACCCTCCTGGAGGGCTCTAATGAG.

Comments on this clone: The missing CDR3 end, 3 residues past where the read stops, is filled in from the germline J gene. The gene calls are TRBV12-3 or TRBV12-4 and TRBJ1-2; 8 bases line up with TRBD1. The CDR3 loop spans 15 amino acids. The V and J ends lost 3 bases and 5 bases, in that order; junction bases with no gene match: 8. CDR3 sequence reads: CASSFTGGMSYGYTF. The part of the CDR3 DNA that was read is TGTGCCAGCAGTTTTACAGGGGGTATGTCGTATGGC.

Turning to this clone: Sequencing ends 3 residues short of the CDR3 end; the germline J gene provides the rest. The rearrangement joins TRBV18 to TRBJ1-2; no firm D call. The CDR3 is made up of 12 amino acids. Germline-derived CDR1 and CDR2 are KGHSH and LQKENI. This CDR3 is CASSPASYDYTF. The sequenced CDR3 bases are TGTGCCAGCTCACCAGCTTCCTACGAC.